The 10 T cell receptor beta chains in this list originate from one sample, sequenced in a study of OX40 agonist ivuxolimab in advanced cancers. This table comes from immunoSEQ multiplex PCR, and its TCRdb copy is limited to in-frame clones, with some not included. The sample includes about 60,000 clones, 80% to 90% seen only once; the top ten take 1.5% to 2%. The sequencing used CD4+ or CD8+ T cells sorted from blood, collected in a trial of the OX40 agonist ivuxolimab. These receptors were collected from an adult with an advanced solid tumor such as melanoma, head and neck, liver or kidney cancer.

This sequence joins TRBV6-6 and TRBJ2-7; perhaps TRBD1 as D (6 bases). Trimming shortened V by 5 bases and J by 6 bases, and 20 bases separated the two germline ends. CDR3 length equals 15 residues. The germline CDR1 and CDR2 sequences are MNHNY and SVGAGI (reference sequence). CDR3 protein: CASSPPGTPSREQYF. The CDR3 coding sequence is TGTGCCAGCAGTCCCCCCGGGACACCGTCTCGCGAGCAGTACTTC.

The V and J genes are TRBV18 and TRBJ2-1; D not resolved. The germline CDR1 and CDR2 sequences are KGHSH and LQKENI. V lost 2 bases and J 5 bases, leaving 7 bases between the germline ends. This CDR3 has 13 amino acids. This chain's CDR3 is CASSPTLNNEQFF. CDR3 DNA sequence: TGTGCCAGCTCACCAACCCTTAACAATGAGCAGTTCTTC.

The rearrangement uses TRBV7-9 and TRBJ2-7, with 9 bases lining up with TRBD2. CDR1 and CDR2 (germline): SEHNR, FQNEAQ (reference sequence). The CDR3 runs to 18 residues. Losses at the gene ends were 1 base for V and 2 bases for J; bases not matched to a gene: 12. The CDR3 sequence: CASSLGGIGGRAPYEQYF. Here the CDR3 DNA reads TGTGCCAGCAGCTTAGGGGGCATAGGCGGGAGGGCCCCCTACGAGCAGTACTTC.

The CDR3 nucleotides are TGTGCCAGTAGTACGATTTTAACAGGGGGTAGCAATCAGCCCCAGCATTTT. This codes for CASSTILTGGSNQPQHF. The rearrangement joins TRBV19 to TRBJ1-5; TRBD1 aligns across 8 bases. The CDR3 length is 17 residues. Trimming at V came to 4 bases and at J to 0 bases, leaving 8 bases not matched to a gene. Germline V gene sequence: CDR1 LNHDA, CDR2 SQIVND (reference sequence). Variable domain in full (rest from reference TRBV19 and TRBJ1-5): DGGITQSPKYLFRKEGQNVTLSCEQNLNHDAMYWYRQDPGQGLRLIYYSQIVNDFQKGDIAEGYSVSREKKESFPLTVTSAQKNPTAFYLCASSTILTGGSNQPQHFGDGTRLSIL.

The chain combines TRBV27 with TRBJ1-5; D possibly corresponds to TRBD1 (6 bases). This CDR3 spans 14 amino acids. The germline V gene has CDR1 MNHEY and CDR2 SMNVEV (reference sequence). The V and J ends lost 2 bases and 8 bases respectively, with 13 bases between them. The CDR3 DNA sequence: TGTGCCAGCAGTTTAGAGGGGGGTGGCAAGCCCCAGCATTTT. It specifies CASSLEGGGKPQHF.

The J gene is TRBJ2-1, the V gene TRBV10-3; no clear D. V was clipped by 8 bases and J by 3 bases, with 11 bases between them. Germline lookup yields CDR1 ENHRY and CDR2 SYGVKD. The CDR3 covers 13 residues. This chain's CDR3 is CAIAPTNYNEQFF. The DNA of the CDR3 is TGTGCCATCGCTCCGACGAACTACAATGAGCAGTTCTTC.

The chain recombines TRBV6-6 with TRBJ1-5; 7 positions match TRBD1. J lost 4 bases, V lost 6 bases, and 6 bases had no gene match. The CDR3 has 14 residues. Germline-derived CDR1 and CDR2 are MNHNY and SVGAGI (reference sequence). Here the CDR3 DNA reads TGTGCCAGCAGCCAACAGGGGTGGAATCAGCCCCAGCATTTT. This codes for CASSQQGWNQPQHF.

The J gene is TRBJ1-2, the V gene TRBV29-1; 7 nucleotides line up with TRBD1. V trimming: 7 bases; J trimming: 6 bases; junction bases outside the gene matches: 8. From germline, CDR1 is SQVTM and CDR2 ANQGSEA. CDR3 length: 12 residues. CDR3 residues: CSGFGTENGYTF. The DNA of the CDR3 is TGCAGCGGATTTGGGACAGAAAATGGCTACACCTTC.

The chain links TRBV6-1 to TRBJ1-1, with TRBD1 matching over 10 bases. The CDR3 length is 14 residues. Germline V gene sequence: CDR1 MNHNS, CDR2 SASEGT. V lost 5 bases and J lost 4; bases outside the gene matches: 4. In nucleotides, the CDR3 is TGTGCCAGCAGTCCCGGGACAGGGGTCACTGAAGCTTTCTTT. This gives the protein CASSPGTGVTEAFF.

This chain uses TRBV11-2 with TRBJ2-3, with 11 bases aligning to TRBD2. CDR3 length equals 15 residues. Germline V gene sequence: CDR1 SGHAT, CDR2 FQNNGV. Trimming at V came to 7 bases and at J to 2 bases, leaving 5 bases not matched to a gene. The CDR3 reads CASNPGLAATDTQYF. CDR3 bases: TGTGCCAGCAACCCGGGACTAGCGGCCACAGATACGCAGTATTTT. The variable domain in full, completed from reference TRBV11-2 and TRBJ2-3, reads EAGVAQSPRYKIIEKRQSVAFWCNPISGHATLYWYQQILGQGPKLLIQFQNNGVVDDSQLPKDRFSAERLKGVDSTLKIQPAKLEDSAVYLCASNPGLAATDTQYFGPGTRLTVL.